These T cell receptor beta chains were read from a single sample in a study of T-cell memory formation after mild COVID-19. Each CDR3 protein is one row after TCRdb ran MiXCR on the 5' RACE reads. The repertoire consists of about 81,000 distinct CDR3 sequences, with roughly 25% occurring once and the leading ten covering 42%. Material: PBMCs or a T cell subset sorted from them (not recorded which). The receptor source for this set is a man younger than 30 who had mild COVID-19 (a few samples of this study predate the infection). Cell type and time point are not known. Both conserved end residues are part of each CDR3. The order of the fields is clone size, J gene, D gene, V gene, CDR3 protein, CDR3 DNA. D genes are given only for firm matches. Clone size is given for some rows only: seen once, a few or many times, or a class if the clone is expanded.

clone_size: few
j_call: TRBJ2-2
d_call: NA
v_call: TRBV28
cdr3_aa: CASSLTRTGTGELFF
cdr3_nt: TGTGCCAGCAGTCTAACCCGGACGGGCACCGGGGAGCTGTTTTTT

clone_size: few
j_call: TRBJ1-5
d_call: NA
v_call: TRBV7-2
cdr3_aa: CASSLAPLQPQHF
cdr3_nt: TGTGCCAGCAGCTTAGCGCCCCTGCAGCCCCAGCATTTT

clone_size: once
j_call: TRBJ2-3
d_call: NA
v_call: TRBV3-1
cdr3_aa: CASSQDLAGAVDTQYF
cdr3_nt: TGTGCCAGCAGCCAAGATTTGGCGGGGGCGGTCGATACGCAGTATTTT

clone_size: NA
j_call: TRBJ2-1
d_call: NA
v_call: TRBV25-1
cdr3_aa: CASPPVGNEQFF
cdr3_nt: TGTGCCAGCCCCCCGGTTGGTAATGAGCAGTTCTTC

clone_size: NA
j_call: TRBJ2-5
d_call: NA
v_call: TRBV20-1
cdr3_aa: CSADETEETQYF
cdr3_nt: TGCAGTGCTGACGAGACGGAAGAGACCCAGTACTTC

clone_size: NA
j_call: TRBJ2-3
d_call: TRBD2
v_call: TRBV20-1
cdr3_aa: CSAIRIQRGAFTDTQYF
cdr3_nt: TGCAGTGCTATCCGAATCCAGCGGGGGGCCTTCACAGATACGCAGTATTTT

clone_size: NA
j_call: TRBJ1-5
d_call: NA
v_call: TRBV10-3
cdr3_aa: CAISEDGTPVDQPQHF
cdr3_nt: TGTGCCATCAGTGAGGACGGGACCCCGGTGGACCAGCCCCAGCATTTT

clone_size: NA
j_call: TRBJ1-5
d_call: NA
v_call: TRBV4-1
cdr3_aa: CASSHSSGAGQPQHF
cdr3_nt: TGCGCCAGCAGCCACTCGTCCGGGGCTGGACAGCCCCAGCATTTT

clone_size: NA
j_call: TRBJ1-1
d_call: TRBD1
v_call: TRBV10-2
cdr3_aa: CASSRGKNTEAFF
cdr3_nt: TGCGCCAGCAGCAGGGGGAAGAACACTGAAGCTTTCTTT

clone_size: NA
j_call: TRBJ2-3
d_call: NA
v_call: TRBV4-1
cdr3_aa: CASSFPRRGDTQYF
cdr3_nt: TGCGCCAGCAGCTTTCCGAGGAGGGGCGATACGCAGTATTTT

clone_size: few
j_call: TRBJ2-1
d_call: TRBD1
v_call: TRBV29-1
cdr3_aa: CSVGTGGWNEQFF
cdr3_nt: TGCAGCGTCGGGACAGGGGGCTGGAATGAGCAGTTCTTC

clone_size: few
j_call: TRBJ1-1
d_call: NA
v_call: TRBV7-9
cdr3_aa: CASSLGQVPTEAFF
cdr3_nt: TGTGCCAGCAGCTTAGGACAGGTACCCACTGAAGCTTTCTTT

clone_size: NA
j_call: TRBJ1-2
d_call: NA
v_call: TRBV20-1
cdr3_aa: CSAPGTNYGYTF
cdr3_nt: TGCAGTGCTCCGGGGACGAACTATGGCTACACCTTC

clone_size: few
j_call: TRBJ2-5
d_call: TRBD2
v_call: TRBV6-2/TRBV6-3
cdr3_aa: CASSYGGGKYF
cdr3_nt: TGTGCCAGCAGTTACGGCGGGGGGAAGTACTTC

clone_size: NA
j_call: TRBJ1-4
d_call: NA
v_call: TRBV27
cdr3_aa: CASSLSLDKKLFF
cdr3_nt: TGTGCCAGCAGTTTATCTTTAGATAAAAAACTGTTTTTT

clone_size: NA
j_call: TRBJ2-7
d_call: NA
v_call: TRBV5-6
cdr3_aa: CASSWAREQYF
cdr3_nt: TGTGCCAGCAGCTGGGCACGCGAGCAGTACTTC

clone_size: NA
j_call: TRBJ2-1
d_call: TRBD2
v_call: TRBV9
cdr3_aa: CASSVGGGTNEQFF
cdr3_nt: TGTGCCAGCAGCGTGGGCGGGGGGACGAATGAGCAGTTCTTC

clone_size: NA
j_call: TRBJ2-1
d_call: TRBD2
v_call: TRBV27
cdr3_aa: CASSILAGGHEQFF
cdr3_nt: TGTGCCAGCAGCATACTAGCGGGGGGGCATGAGCAGTTCTTC

clone_size: NA
j_call: TRBJ1-1
d_call: TRBD1
v_call: TRBV29-1
cdr3_aa: CSSRDSGNTEAFF
cdr3_nt: TGCAGCTCCCGGGACAGTGGGAACACTGAAGCTTTCTTT

clone_size: few
j_call: TRBJ2-2
d_call: TRBD1
v_call: TRBV27
cdr3_aa: CASYWDRVNTGELFF
cdr3_nt: TGTGCCAGCTATTGGGACAGGGTTAACACCGGGGAGCTGTTTTTT

clone_size: NA
j_call: TRBJ2-7
d_call: NA
v_call: TRBV9
cdr3_aa: CASSVGSGQDYEQYF
cdr3_nt: TGTGCCAGCAGCGTAGGTTCCGGGCAGGACTACGAGCAGTACTTC

clone_size: NA
j_call: TRBJ2-5
d_call: NA
v_call: TRBV6-5
cdr3_aa: CASSHPERSGKTQYF
cdr3_nt: TGTGCCAGCAGTCACCCGGAGAGATCGGGGAAGACCCAGTACTTC

clone_size: NA
j_call: TRBJ2-2
d_call: TRBD2
v_call: TRBV6-5
cdr3_aa: CASQAGANTGELFF
cdr3_nt: TGTGCCAGCCAGGCGGGAGCGAACACCGGGGAGCTGTTTTTT

clone_size: NA
j_call: TRBJ1-2
d_call: TRBD1
v_call: TRBV7-6
cdr3_aa: CASSRDRGPNYGYTF
cdr3_nt: TGTGCCAGCAGTCGGGACAGAGGCCCTAACTATGGCTACACCTTC

clone_size: NA
j_call: TRBJ1-6
d_call: TRBD1
v_call: TRBV5-1
cdr3_aa: CASSITGQSSYNSPLHF
cdr3_nt: TGCGCCAGCAGCATTACGGGACAGAGCTCCTATAATTCACCCCTCCACTTT

clone_size: NA
j_call: TRBJ2-5
d_call: NA
v_call: TRBV4-3
cdr3_aa: CASSPFPGQKVETQYF
cdr3_nt: TGCGCCAGCAGCCCTTTTCCGGGCCAAAAGGTGGAGACCCAGTACTTC

clone_size: many
j_call: TRBJ2-1
d_call: NA
v_call: TRBV20-1
cdr3_aa: CSARVPRRGNEQFF
cdr3_nt: TGCAGTGCTAGAGTCCCGCGCAGGGGCAATGAGCAGTTCTTC

clone_size: few
j_call: TRBJ1-2
d_call: NA
v_call: TRBV27
cdr3_aa: CASSLTGRHFNYGYTF
cdr3_nt: TGTGCCAGCAGTTTGACCGGCAGACACTTTAACTATGGCTACACCTTC

clone_size: NA
j_call: TRBJ2-2
d_call: TRBD1
v_call: TRBV29-1
cdr3_aa: CSVASQGANTGELFF
cdr3_nt: TGCAGCGTTGCATCGCAGGGGGCGAACACCGGGGAGCTGTTTTTT

clone_size: few
j_call: TRBJ2-3
d_call: TRBD2
v_call: TRBV4-2
cdr3_aa: CASSQETPSGYTQYF
cdr3_nt: TGTGCCAGCAGCCAAGAGACGCCTAGCGGTTATACGCAGTATTTT

clone_size: NA
j_call: TRBJ1-2
d_call: NA
v_call: TRBV11-2
cdr3_aa: CASSLEAGGYTF
cdr3_nt: TGTGCCAGCAGCTTAGAAGCGGGTGGCTACACCTTC

clone_size: NA
j_call: TRBJ2-5
d_call: NA
v_call: TRBV13
cdr3_aa: CASSVGSEGTQYF
cdr3_nt: TGTGCCAGCAGCGTGGGTTCCGAGGGGACCCAGTACTTC

clone_size: NA
j_call: TRBJ2-3
d_call: TRBD1
v_call: TRBV12-3/TRBV12-4
cdr3_aa: CASSWTGGDSTQYF
cdr3_nt: TGTGCCAGCAGTTGGACAGGGGGCGATTCCACGCAGTATTTT

clone_size: NA
j_call: TRBJ2-5
d_call: NA
v_call: TRBV7-9
cdr3_aa: CASSFIGGRYQETQYF
cdr3_nt: TGTGCCAGCAGCTTCATCGGGGGCCGGTACCAAGAGACCCAGTACTTC

clone_size: NA
j_call: TRBJ2-5
d_call: NA
v_call: TRBV7-9
cdr3_aa: CASSPPTSETQYF
cdr3_nt: TGTGCCAGCAGCCCCCCGACGTCGGAGACCCAGTACTTC

clone_size: few
j_call: TRBJ2-3
d_call: TRBD2
v_call: TRBV12-3/TRBV12-4
cdr3_aa: CASSPNIGGVTDTQYF
cdr3_nt: TGTGCCAGCAGTCCAAATATCGGGGGGGTCACAGATACGCAGTATTTT

clone_size: NA
j_call: TRBJ2-5
d_call: NA
v_call: TRBV5-5
cdr3_aa: CASSLEEWRETQYF
cdr3_nt: TGTGCCAGCAGCTTGGAAGAATGGCGAGAGACCCAGTACTTC

clone_size: few
j_call: TRBJ2-1
d_call: TRBD2
v_call: TRBV7-3
cdr3_aa: CASSSGTSNEQFF
cdr3_nt: TGTGCCAGCAGCTCGGGGACTAGTAATGAGCAGTTCTTC

clone_size: few
j_call: TRBJ1-1
d_call: TRBD1
v_call: TRBV6-2/TRBV6-3
cdr3_aa: CASGQGPWTEAFF
cdr3_nt: TGTGCCAGCGGACAGGGGCCGTGGACTGAAGCTTTCTTT

clone_size: NA
j_call: TRBJ2-7
d_call: NA
v_call: TRBV29-1
cdr3_aa: CSVLAGEQYF
cdr3_nt: TGCAGCGTTTTGGCAGGCGAGCAGTACTTC

clone_size: few
j_call: TRBJ1-6
d_call: NA
v_call: TRBV9
cdr3_aa: CASSVGTALSSPLHF
cdr3_nt: TGTGCCAGCAGCGTAGGGACAGCCCTCTCTTCACCCCTCCACTTT

clone_size: few
j_call: TRBJ2-6
d_call: NA
v_call: TRBV20-1
cdr3_aa: CSARDLRSSGANVLTF
cdr3_nt: TGCAGTGCTAGAGATCTTCGTTCCTCTGGGGCCAACGTCCTGACTTTC

clone_size: NA
j_call: TRBJ1-4
d_call: NA
v_call: TRBV12-3/TRBV12-4
cdr3_aa: CASSLSGVQLFF
cdr3_nt: TGTGCCAGCAGTTTATCAGGGGTGCAACTGTTTTTT

clone_size: NA
j_call: TRBJ1-5
d_call: NA
v_call: TRBV12-3/TRBV12-4
cdr3_aa: CASSTGLFNQPQHF
cdr3_nt: TGTGCCAGCAGCACTGGCCTATTCAATCAGCCCCAGCATTTT